This T cell receptor beta chain emerged from a study of long-term antiretroviral therapy in people with HIV (dated by TCRdb to 2022 to 2024). About the investigation overall: The earliest samples were collected approximately a decade before the 2015 WHO recommendation for immediate ART, a period when ART was typically delayed until CD4 counts fell. Whether ART initiation and durable HIV suppression were associated with changes in peripheral blood TRB repertoire composition and diversity was tested in a retrospective serial study. The cohort contributed over 150 cryopreserved PBMC samples from fewer than 35 adults with confirmed HIV infection, collected serially over a mean of about 6 years (range 1-12). Of the approximately 30 participants with HIV, approximately ten were female. No cross-contamination during QIAcube processing was shown when test extractions of a monoclonal T-cell line were performed alongside some 33 polyclonal samples. Findings and caveats that apply to the study as a whole: Unsorted PBMC were profiled instead of sorted CD4+ and CD8+ T cells because pre-ART samples had limited cell numbers. At every time point, the repertoire was dominated by expanded TRB clones first identified before ART initiation, although this dominance fluctuated and, in many PLHIV, declined after ART. Owing to limited PBMC availability, only the TCR beta chain was sequenced, without alpha chain pairing. Narrower CDR3 length ranges were observed in HIV repertoires than in controls, and an antigen-experienced repertoire with only a slight naive shift after ART was suggested by the network structure. No data were available on ART adherence, viral resistance or therapy changes, limiting inferences about post-ART repertoire changes. ART initiation was associated with a significant increase in TRB diversity, but diversity stayed significantly below transplant donor controls even after long-term ART. The samples span the years 2004 to 2017, and the ART regimens used at that time may not be as effective as current regimens.

Via the germline V gene, CDR1 is ENHRY and CDR2 SYGVKD. Reading from cysteine to phenylalanine, the CDR3 counts 15 amino acids. Left in the record is the CDR3 DNA by itself, 45 bases read in frame from the first base. Trimming at the junction amounts to 2 bases on V and 3 bases on J, and the germline ends lie 12 bases apart. To be included, a participant needed at least one PBMC sample from before ART initiation plus at least two post-ART samples. Every participant with HIV received treatment in the United States of America. Before DNA extraction, cryopreserved samples of 1-10 million PBMC were thawed and washed. At the time of the earliest PBMC sample, participants with HIV were aged between about 20 and 60 years. PBMC samples from each participant spanned 1-4 timepoints before ART initiation and 2-8 timepoints after ART initiation, with a median of 7 samples. Serial HIV viral load, CD4+ T-cell count, ART history and demographic data were obtained for every participant. Genomic DNA was extracted from unsorted PBMC with a Qiagen kit on a QIAcube, with processing performed in batches of 12 samples.

The immunoSEQ hsTCRB v3.0 assay was used at survey level resolution to sequence the TRB variable region. The targeted TRB sequencing depth was about 40,000-55,000 T-cell genomes per sample. TRB libraries were pooled and sequenced on an Illumina MiSeq using a v3 150-cycle kit. Concerning the study's data processing: Repertoire analysis was run in R within a reproducible Nextflow workflow that covered QC, data transformation and analysis. LymphoSeq2, an R package for exploring AIRR-Seq data, was used to implement custom analyses. After excluding several samples that yielded fewer than 5000 total TRB sequences, some 190 HIV repertoires remained for analysis. Among the roughly 190 retained HIV repertoires, 59 were collected before ART initiation and 120 to 140 after ART initiation. Repertoires were downsampled to 5000 TRB nucleotide sequences, and summary statistics were averaged over 100 downsampling iterations. TRB sequences were retained for analysis only if CDR3 regions of at least seven amino acids were present. Diversity was assessed using a clonality score derived from Shannon entropy and using the Gini coefficient. In the repertoire networks, any two of the top 5000 CDR3 amino acid sequences were connected whenever the two sequences differed by an edit distance of one. GLIPH2 predicted antigen specificity groups and MHC restriction for TRB CDR3 amino acid sequences. To flag known associations with CMV, EBV, HIV or tissue antigens, CDR3 amino acid sequences were compared against VDJdb and McPAS-TCR. Pre-ART, post-ART and control groups were compared with Wilcoxon signed-rank tests and Holm-Bonferroni correction. The table comes from immuneACCESS by way of TCRdb, which keeps in-frame sequences with V and J called. Part of the clones is missing from these tables; in studies checked, under half for an unresolved V gene and the rest for unknown reasons. V, J and clone size reflect that table, while D and trimming were determined from the DNA. This sample lists some 23,000 clones; 79% were detected once. The ten largest clonotypes hold about a tenth of the sample.

Remarks on this clone: Its binding antigen is unknown. Qualities for individual bases were not recorded, and no much larger clone is one base off.

The receptor's source is a woman in her thirties or forties with HIV. The chain joins TRBV10-3 to TRBJ2-3, and TRBD2 may be the D gene, going by 7 matching bases. The material sequenced was unsorted PBMCs, taken 1.2 years after starting antiretroviral therapy. The CDR3 has the sequence CAISEAGAGTDTQYF. The DNA reads TGTGCCATCAGTGAGGCGGGGGCAGGGACAGATACGCAGTATTTT.